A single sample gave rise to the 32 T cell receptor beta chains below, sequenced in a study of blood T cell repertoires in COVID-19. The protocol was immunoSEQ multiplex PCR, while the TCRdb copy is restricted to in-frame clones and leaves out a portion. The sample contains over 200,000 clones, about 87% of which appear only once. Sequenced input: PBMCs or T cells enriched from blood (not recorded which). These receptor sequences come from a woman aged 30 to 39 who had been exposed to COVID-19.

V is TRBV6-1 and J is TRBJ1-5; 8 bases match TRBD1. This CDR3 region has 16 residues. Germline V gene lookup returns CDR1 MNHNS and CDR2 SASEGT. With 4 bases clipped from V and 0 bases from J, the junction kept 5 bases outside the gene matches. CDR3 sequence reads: CASSGQGANSNQPQHF. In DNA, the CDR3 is TGTGCCAGCAGTGGGCAGGGGGCTAATAGCAATCAGCCCCAGCATTTT.

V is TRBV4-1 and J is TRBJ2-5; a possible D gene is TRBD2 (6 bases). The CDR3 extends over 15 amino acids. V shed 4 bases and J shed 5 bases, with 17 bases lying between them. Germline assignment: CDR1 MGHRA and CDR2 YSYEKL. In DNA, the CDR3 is TGCGCCAGCAGCCCCTCCGGGGGATTAGCGGAGACCCAGTACTTC. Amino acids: CASSPSGGLAETQYF.

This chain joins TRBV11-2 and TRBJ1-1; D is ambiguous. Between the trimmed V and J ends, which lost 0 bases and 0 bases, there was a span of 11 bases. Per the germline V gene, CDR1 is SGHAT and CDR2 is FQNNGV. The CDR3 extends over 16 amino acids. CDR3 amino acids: CASSLDFRRVNTEAFF. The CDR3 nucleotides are TGTGCCAGCAGCTTAGACTTTCGGAGGGTGAACACTGAAGCTTTCTTT.

The CDR3 region has the DNA TGTGCCAGTAGTTCACTGGGGGCCACGGTAACCGGGGAGCTGTTTTTT. Its protein is CASSSLGATVTGELFF. The chain couples TRBV19 to TRBJ2-2, with a weak D call TRBD1 (6 bases). Trimming shortened V by 5 bases and J by 5 bases, and 18 bases separated the two germline ends. The CDR3 has 16 amino acids. From germline, CDR1 is LNHDA and CDR2 SQIVND (reference sequence).

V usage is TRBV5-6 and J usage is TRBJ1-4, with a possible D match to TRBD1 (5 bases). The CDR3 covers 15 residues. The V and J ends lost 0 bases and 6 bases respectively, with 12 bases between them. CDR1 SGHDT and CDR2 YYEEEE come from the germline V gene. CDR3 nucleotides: TGTGCCAGCAGCTTGGCCGGGAGGGGCGATGAAAAACTGTTTTTT. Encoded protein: CASSLAGRGDEKLFF.

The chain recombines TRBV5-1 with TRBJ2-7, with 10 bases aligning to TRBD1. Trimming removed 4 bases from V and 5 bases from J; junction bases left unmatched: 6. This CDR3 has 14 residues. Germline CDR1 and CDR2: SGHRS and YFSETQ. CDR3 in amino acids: CASSTGQGRDEQYF. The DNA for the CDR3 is TGCGCCAGCAGCACGGGACAGGGGAGGGACGAGCAGTACTTC.

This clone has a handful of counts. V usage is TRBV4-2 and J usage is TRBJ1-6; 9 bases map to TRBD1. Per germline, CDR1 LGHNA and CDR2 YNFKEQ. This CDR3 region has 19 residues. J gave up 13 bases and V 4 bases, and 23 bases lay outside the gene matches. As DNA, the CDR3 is TGTGCCAGCAGCCCCCAGCCAGGGGACAGGGAAGAGGCCAAGGGTCCCCTCCACTTT. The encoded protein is CASSPQPGDREEAKGPLHF.

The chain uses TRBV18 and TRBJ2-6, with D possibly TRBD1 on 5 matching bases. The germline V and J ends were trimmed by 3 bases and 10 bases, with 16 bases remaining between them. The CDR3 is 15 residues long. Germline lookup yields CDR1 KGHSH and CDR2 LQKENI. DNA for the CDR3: TGTGCCAGCTCACCGGTGCAGGGCCTGTCTAACGTCCTGACTTTC. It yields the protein CASSPVQGLSNVLTF.

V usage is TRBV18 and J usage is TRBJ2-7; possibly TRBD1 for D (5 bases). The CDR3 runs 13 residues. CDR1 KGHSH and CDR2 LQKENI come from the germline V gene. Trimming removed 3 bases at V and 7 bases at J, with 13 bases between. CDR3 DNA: TGTGCCAGCTCACCCCTACAGGTCGGGGAGCAGTACTTC. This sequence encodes CASSPLQVGEQYF.

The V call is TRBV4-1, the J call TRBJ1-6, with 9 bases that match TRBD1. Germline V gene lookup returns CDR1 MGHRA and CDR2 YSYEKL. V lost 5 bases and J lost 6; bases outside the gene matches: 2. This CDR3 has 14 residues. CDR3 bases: TGCGCCAGCAGCGCGGGACAGGGTAATTCACCCCTCCACTTT. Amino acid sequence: CASSAGQGNSPLHF.

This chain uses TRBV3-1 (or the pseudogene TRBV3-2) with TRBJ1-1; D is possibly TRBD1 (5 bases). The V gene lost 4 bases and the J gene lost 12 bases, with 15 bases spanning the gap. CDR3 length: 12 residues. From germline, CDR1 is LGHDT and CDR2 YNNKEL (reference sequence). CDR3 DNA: TGTGCCAGCAGCCTCCGACAGTCGGAGTCTTTCTTT. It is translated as CASSLRQSESFF.

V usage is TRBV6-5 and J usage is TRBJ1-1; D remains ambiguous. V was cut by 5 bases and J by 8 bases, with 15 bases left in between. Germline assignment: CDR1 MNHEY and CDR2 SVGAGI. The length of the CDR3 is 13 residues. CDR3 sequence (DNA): TGTGCCAGCAGTCCGCTTTACACGGGGGAAGCTTTCTTT. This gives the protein CASSPLYTGEAFF.

This CDR3 is CASRAQGAMNTGELFF. CDR3 nucleotide sequence: TGTGCCAGCAGAGCGCAGGGGGCGATGAACACCGGGGAGCTGTTTTTT. This chain links TRBV27 with TRBJ2-2, with 8 bases that match TRBD1. J was trimmed by 1 base and V by 6 bases; bases with no gene match: 7. The CDR3 spans 16 residues. Germline CDR1 is MNHEY and CDR2 is SMNVEV (reference sequence).

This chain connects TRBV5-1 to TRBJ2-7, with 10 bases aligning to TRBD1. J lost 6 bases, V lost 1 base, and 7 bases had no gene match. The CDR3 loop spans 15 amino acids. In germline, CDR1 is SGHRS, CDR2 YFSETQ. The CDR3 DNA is TGCGCCAGCAGCTTGCCGGGACAGGGGTTATCCGAGCAGTACTTC. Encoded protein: CASSLPGQGLSEQYF.

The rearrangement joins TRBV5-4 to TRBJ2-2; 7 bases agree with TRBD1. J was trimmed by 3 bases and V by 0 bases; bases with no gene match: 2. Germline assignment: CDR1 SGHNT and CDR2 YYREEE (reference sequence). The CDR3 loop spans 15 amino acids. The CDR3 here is CASSLERGHTGELFF. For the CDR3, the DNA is TGTGCCAGCAGCTTGGAAAGGGGGCACACCGGGGAGCTGTTTTTT.

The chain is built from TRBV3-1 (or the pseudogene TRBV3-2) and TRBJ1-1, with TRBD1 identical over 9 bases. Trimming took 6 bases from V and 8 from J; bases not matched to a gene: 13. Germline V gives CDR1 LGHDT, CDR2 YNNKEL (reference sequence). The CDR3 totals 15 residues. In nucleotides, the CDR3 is TGTGCCAGCAGGGACAGTGACAGGGGGATTGGGGAAGCTTTCTTT. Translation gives CASRDSDRGIGEAFF.

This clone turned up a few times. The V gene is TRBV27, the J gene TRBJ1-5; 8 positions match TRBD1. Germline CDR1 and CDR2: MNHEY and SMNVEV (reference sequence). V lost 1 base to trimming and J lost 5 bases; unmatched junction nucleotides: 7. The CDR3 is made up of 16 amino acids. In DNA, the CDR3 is TGTGCCAGCAGTTTATGGGACAGGCTCCCCCATCAGCCCCAGCATTTT. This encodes CASSLWDRLPHQPQHF.

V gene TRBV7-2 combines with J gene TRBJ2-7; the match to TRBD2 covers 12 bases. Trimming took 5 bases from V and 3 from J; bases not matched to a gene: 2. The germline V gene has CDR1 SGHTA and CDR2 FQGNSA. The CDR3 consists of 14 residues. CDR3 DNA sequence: TGTGCCAGCAGCACGACTAGCGGGAGCTACGAGCAGTACTTC. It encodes CASSTTSGSYEQYF.

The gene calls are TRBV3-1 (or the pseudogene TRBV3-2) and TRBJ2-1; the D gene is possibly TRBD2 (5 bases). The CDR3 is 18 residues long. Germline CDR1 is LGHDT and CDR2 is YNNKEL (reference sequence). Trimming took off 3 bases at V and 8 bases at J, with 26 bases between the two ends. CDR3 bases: TGTGCCAGCAGCCACACCCCCGAGACTACCACGTACCCACATGAGCAGTTCTTC. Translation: CASSHTPETTTYPHEQFF.

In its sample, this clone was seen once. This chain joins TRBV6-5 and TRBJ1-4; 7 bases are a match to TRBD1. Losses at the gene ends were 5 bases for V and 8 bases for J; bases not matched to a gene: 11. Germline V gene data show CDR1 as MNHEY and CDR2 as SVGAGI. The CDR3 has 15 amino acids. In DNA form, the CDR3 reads TGTGCCAGCAGTATTCTACAGGGGAAGGAAGAAAAACTGTTTTTT. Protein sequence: CASSILQGKEEKLFF.

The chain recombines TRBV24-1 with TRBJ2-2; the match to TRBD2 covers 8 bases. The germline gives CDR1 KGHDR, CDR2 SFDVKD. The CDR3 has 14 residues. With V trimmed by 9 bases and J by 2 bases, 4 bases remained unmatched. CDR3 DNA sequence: TGTGCCACCTCGGGGGGGGACAACACCGGGGAGCTGTTTTTT. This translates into CATSGGDNTGELFF.

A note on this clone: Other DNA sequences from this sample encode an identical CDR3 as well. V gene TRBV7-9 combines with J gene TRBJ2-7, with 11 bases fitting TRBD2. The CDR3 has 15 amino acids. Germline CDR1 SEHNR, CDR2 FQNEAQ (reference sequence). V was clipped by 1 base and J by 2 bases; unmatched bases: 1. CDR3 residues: CASSLGLAGTYEQYF. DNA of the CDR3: TGTGCCAGCAGCTTAGGACTAGCGGGAACCTACGAGCAGTACTTC.

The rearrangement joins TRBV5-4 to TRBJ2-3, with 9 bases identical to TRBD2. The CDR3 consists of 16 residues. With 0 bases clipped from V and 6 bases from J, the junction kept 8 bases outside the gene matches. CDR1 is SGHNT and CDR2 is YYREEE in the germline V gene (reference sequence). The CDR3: CASSLGVAGAEDTQYF. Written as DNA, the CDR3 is TGTGCCAGCAGCTTGGGGGTAGCGGGAGCTGAGGATACGCAGTATTTT.

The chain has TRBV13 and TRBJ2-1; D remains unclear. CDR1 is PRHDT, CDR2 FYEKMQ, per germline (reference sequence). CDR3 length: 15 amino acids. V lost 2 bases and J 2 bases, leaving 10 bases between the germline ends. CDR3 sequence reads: CASSLFSSPYNEQFF. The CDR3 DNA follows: TGTGCCAGCAGCTTATTTAGTTCTCCCTACAATGAGCAGTTCTTC.

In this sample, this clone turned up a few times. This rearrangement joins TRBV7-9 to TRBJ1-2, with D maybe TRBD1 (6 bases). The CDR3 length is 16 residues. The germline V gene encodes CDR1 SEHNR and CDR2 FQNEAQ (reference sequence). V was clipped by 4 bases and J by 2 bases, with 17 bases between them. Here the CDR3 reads CASSSDGTRGNYGYTF. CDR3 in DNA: TGTGCCAGCAGCTCCGATGGGACAAGGGGAAACTATGGCTACACCTTC.

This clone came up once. The CDR3 region has the DNA TGTGCCAGTACCGGGGCTAGCGGAGGTTACAATGAGCAGTTCTTC. It encodes CASTGASGGYNEQFF. V and J are TRBV19 and TRBJ2-1, with TRBD2 identical over 7 bases. After removal of 7 bases from V and 4 bases from J, the junction contained 10 bases not matched to a gene. The CDR3 has 15 amino acids. Germline assignment: CDR1 LNHDA and CDR2 SQIVND (reference sequence).

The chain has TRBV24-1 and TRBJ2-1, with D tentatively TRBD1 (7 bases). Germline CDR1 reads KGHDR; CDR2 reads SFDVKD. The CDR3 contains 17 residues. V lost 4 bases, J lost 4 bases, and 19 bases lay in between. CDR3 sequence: CATSDPDAGQTYNEQFF. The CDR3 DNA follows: TGTGCCACCAGTGACCCCGACGCGGGACAGACTTACAATGAGCAGTTCTTC.

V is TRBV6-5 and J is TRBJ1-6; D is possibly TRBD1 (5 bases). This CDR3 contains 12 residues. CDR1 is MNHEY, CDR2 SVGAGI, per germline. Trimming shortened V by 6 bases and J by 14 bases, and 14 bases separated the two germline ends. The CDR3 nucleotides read TGTGCCAGCAGCCGGGGGACGGCAACCCTCCACTTT. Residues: CASSRGTATLHF.

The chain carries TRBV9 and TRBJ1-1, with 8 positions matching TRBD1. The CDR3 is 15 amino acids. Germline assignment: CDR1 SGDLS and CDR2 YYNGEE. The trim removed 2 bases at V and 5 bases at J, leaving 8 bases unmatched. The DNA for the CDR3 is TGTGCCAGCAGCGTTCTACCAGGGGGCGAAACTGAAGCTTTCTTT. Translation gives CASSVLPGGETEAFF.

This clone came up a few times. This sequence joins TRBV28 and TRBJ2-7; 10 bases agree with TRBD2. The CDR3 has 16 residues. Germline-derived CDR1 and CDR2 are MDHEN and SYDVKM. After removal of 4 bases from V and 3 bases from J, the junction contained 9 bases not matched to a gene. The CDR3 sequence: CASSSEASGSFYEQYF. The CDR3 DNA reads TGTGCCAGCAGTTCCGAAGCTAGCGGGAGTTTCTACGAGCAGTACTTC.

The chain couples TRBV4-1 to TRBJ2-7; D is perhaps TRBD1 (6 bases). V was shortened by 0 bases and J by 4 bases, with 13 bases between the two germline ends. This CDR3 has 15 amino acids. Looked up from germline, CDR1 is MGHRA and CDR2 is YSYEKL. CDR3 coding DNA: TGCGCCAGCAGCCAAGAGGGCAGGGGCCCTTACGAGCAGTACTTC. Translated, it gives CASSQEGRGPYEQYF.

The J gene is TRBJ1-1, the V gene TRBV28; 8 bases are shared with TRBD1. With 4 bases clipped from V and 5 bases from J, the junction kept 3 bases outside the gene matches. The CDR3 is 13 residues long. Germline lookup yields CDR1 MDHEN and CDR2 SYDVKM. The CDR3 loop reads CASSYTGGTEAFF. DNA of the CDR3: TGTGCCAGCAGTTATACAGGGGGGACTGAAGCTTTCTTT.